The entry below describes one T cell receptor beta chain. The antigen remains unidentified. This specimen comes from a study of CD8 T cells in ankylosing spondylitis. Study-level points and caveats: Disease-linked clones bore a CD8+ phenotype and were relatively rare in peripheral blood. Clones tied to disease were said to be significantly enriched in matched ankylosing spondylitis synovial fluid.

TCRdb fed the 5' RACE reads into MiXCR, producing one record per CDR3 protein. The top ten clones hold about 6.9% of a sample with about 200,000 distinct CDR3 sequences, around 25% of them seen once. After removal of 6 bases from V and 2 bases from J, the junction contained 4 bases not matched to a gene. This CDR3 has 13 amino acids. The sample taken for sequencing was blood, either unsorted or a sorted T cell fraction (not recorded which). The chain couples TRBV12-3 or TRBV12-4 to TRBJ2-7; TRBD2 matches 7 bases. The clonotype originates from a male donor with ankylosing spondylitis or in good health (not recorded which). The CDR3 spells CASRMAGAYEQYF. The CDR3 nucleotides read TGTGCCAGCAGGATGGCGGGGGCCTACGAGCAGTACTTC.